The next 16 T cell receptor beta chains were all read from a single sample in a study of T-cell reconstitution after alpha-beta-depleted transplantation in children. Unique molecular identifiers were incorporated into the prepared TCRbeta library. From the PCR reads, TCRdb called clonotypes with MiXCR, one entry per CDR3 protein. The table records some 300,000 distinct CDR3 sequences, roughly 9.1% of them present only once. The material sequenced was PBMCs, taken before TCRalphabeta/CD19-depleted stem cell transplant. The receptors were sampled from a boy in the first two years of life with acute myeloid leukemia, due to receive a stem cell transplant.

Ten or more counts support this clonotype. The rearrangement joins TRBV12-3 or TRBV12-4 to TRBJ2-7, with a possible D match to TRBD1 (5 bases). Trimming cost V 4 bases and J 7 bases, with 11 bases left between them. This CDR3 has 12 amino acids. In DNA, the CDR3 is TGTGCCAGCAGTTCTCCAGGGTGGGAGCAGTACTTC. This encodes CASSSPGWEQYF.

This clonotype was counted many times. The chain employs TRBV15 and TRBJ2-5; 7 positions match TRBD2. Germline-derived CDR1 and CDR2 are LNHNV and YYDKDF (reference sequence). V lost 0 bases and J lost 1; bases outside the gene matches: 8. This CDR3 is 17 amino acids long. The CDR3 region is CATSRELLSGSQETQYF. CDR3 nucleotides: TGTGCCACCAGCAGAGAACTCCTTAGCGGGTCCCAAGAGACCCAGTACTTC.

This clonotype has at least ten counts. Relative to the germline gene, one junction end is altered; a read error may explain this. The chain combines TRBV5-1 with TRBJ2-5; 7 positions match TRBD1. The CDR3 is 14 amino acids. Germline CDR1 and CDR2: SGHRS and YFSETQ. In DNA form, the CDR3 reads TGTGCCAGCAGCTTAGAACAGGGGCAAGAGACCCAGTACTTC. It translates to CASSLEQGQETQYF.

This clonotype was found many times. The chain combines TRBV25-1 with TRBJ2-1, with 7 bases lining up with TRBD2. The germline V gene encodes CDR1 MGHDK and CDR2 SYGVNS. V dropped 3 bases and J dropped 6; count of bases not matched to a gene: 11. This CDR3 has 16 amino acids. The CDR3: CASSDIGAGVINEQFF. The CDR3 DNA follows: TGTGCCAGCAGTGATATCGGTGCGGGAGTCATCAATGAGCAGTTCTTC. The full variable domain, in which reference TRBV25-1 and TRBJ2-1 provide the parts outside the CDR3, is EADIYQTPRYLVIGTGKKITLECSQTMGHDKMYWYQQDPGMELHLIHYSYGVNSTEKGDLSSESTVSRIRTEHFPLTLESARPSHTSQYLCASSDIGAGVINEQFFGPGTRLTVL.

Comments on this clonotype: This clone may be a read error of a much larger clone one base away. CDR3 region: CAWMGHMNTEAFF. CDR3 coding DNA: TGTGCCTGGATGGGACATATGAACACTGAAGCTTTCTTT. The rearrangement joins TRBV30 to TRBJ1-1, with D maybe TRBD1 (6 bases). Germline V gene sequence: CDR1 GTSNPN, CDR2 SVGIG (reference sequence). V shed 4 bases and J shed 0 bases, with 9 bases lying between them. The CDR3 length is 13 residues.

The genes are TRBV20-1 and TRBJ2-1; TRBD2 aligns across 11 bases. Germline V gives CDR1 DFQATT, CDR2 SNEGSKA (reference sequence). The CDR3 sequence is 13 residues long. The CDR3 sequence: CTFSGRAGNEQFF. In nucleotides, the CDR3 is TGCACCTTTAGCGGGAGGGCCGGGAATGAGCAGTTCTTC.

About this clonotype: Just one base apart from a much larger clone, this may be a read error. The V and J genes are TRBV5-5 and TRBJ1-1; no firm D call. V was clipped by 4 bases and J by 3 bases, with 7 bases between them. This CDR3 comprises 12 residues. Germline assignment: CDR1 SGHKS and CDR2 YYEKEE (reference sequence). Written as DNA, the CDR3 is TGTGCCAGCAGCCCGATCTACACTGAAGCTTTCTTT. Residues: CASSPIYTEAFF.

The V call is TRBV19, the J call TRBJ1-5; 10 bases are a match to TRBD1. The germline V gene has CDR1 LNHDA and CDR2 SQIVND (reference sequence). There are 16 residues in the CDR3. V trimming: 3 bases; J trimming: 4 bases; junction bases outside the gene matches: 6. Written as DNA, the CDR3 is TGTGCCAGTAGTATGTTCGGGACAGGGGTAAATCAGCCCCAGCATTTT. Its translation: CASSMFGTGVNQPQHF.

This clonotype was recorded many times. This chain links TRBV5-1 with TRBJ2-3; D might be TRBD2 (5 bases). This CDR3 is built from 15 residues. The germline V and J ends were trimmed by 0 bases and 2 bases, with 10 bases remaining between them. Germline CDR1 is SGHRS and CDR2 is YFSETQ. DNA of the CDR3: TGCGCCAGCAGCTTGGTGGGAGCCTTCACAGATACGCAGTATTTT. Protein product: CASSLVGAFTDTQYF.

This clonotype has ten or more counts. The CDR3 coding sequence is TGTGCCAGCAGCTTGGGTAGGGGGCGGAATGAGCAGTTCTTC. Protein product: CASSLGRGRNEQFF. The chain links TRBV7-3 to TRBJ2-1, with 7 bases identical to TRBD1. V dropped 3 bases and J dropped 7; count of bases not matched to a gene: 6. Germline CDR1 and CDR2: SGHTA and FQGTGA. CDR3 size: 14 residues.

The table lists this clonotype with many counts. The genes are TRBV10-2 and TRBJ2-2; D call uncertain. V was pared by 7 bases and J by 5 bases, with 14 bases between. The V gene's germline CDR1 is WSHSY and CDR2 SAAADI. CDR3 length: 14 residues. CDR3 bases: TGCGCCAGCATTCCCCAATCCGGGACCGGGGAGCTGTTTTTT. Amino acids: CASIPQSGTGELFF.

This clonotype has more than one count but fewer than ten. This chain connects TRBV7-9 to TRBJ1-5, with D unresolved. The V gene lost 3 bases and the J gene lost 0 bases, with 6 bases spanning the gap. The CDR3 consists of 14 residues. From germline, CDR1 is SEHNR and CDR2 FQNEAQ (reference sequence). CDR3 nucleotides: TGTGCCAGCAGCTTCGGGGATAGCAATCAGCCCCAGCATTTT. Translation gives CASSFGDSNQPQHF.

Ten or more counts support this clonotype. The rearrangement uses TRBV6-2 or TRBV6-3 and TRBJ1-5; D not resolved. The CDR3 sequence is 15 residues long. Germline CDR1 and CDR2: MNHEY and SVGEGT. Trimming removed 5 bases at V and 3 bases at J, with 14 bases between. The CDR3 nucleotides are TGTGCCAGCAGTCCCATCGGGCCTTTCAATCAGCCCCAGCATTTT. It translates to CASSPIGPFNQPQHF.

This chain joins TRBV2 and TRBJ2-3; maybe TRBD1 (5 bases). This CDR3 is 16 amino acids long. Germline V gene lookup returns CDR1 SNHLY and CDR2 FYNNEI. V dropped 6 bases and J dropped 6 bases, with 22 bases sitting between them. CDR3 protein: CASRVSRASPWDTQYF. The DNA for the CDR3 is TGTGCCAGCAGAGTTTCCAGGGCCTCTCCTTGGGATACGCAGTATTTT.

Ten or more counts support this clonotype. V and J are TRBV28 and TRBJ1-5; D remains ambiguous. Germline values: CDR1 MDHEN, CDR2 SYDVKM. Trimming removed 3 bases from V and 7 bases from J, with 13 bases in between. The CDR3 has 14 residues. In DNA, the CDR3 is TGTGCCAGCAGTTTCTTACGCCTCGGGCAGCCCCAGCATTTT. Protein product: CASSFLRLGQPQHF.

A few counts support this clonotype. V is TRBV30 and J is TRBJ2-5; a possible D gene is TRBD2 (6 bases). V was pared by 7 bases and J by 5 bases, with 14 bases between. The CDR3 consists of 12 residues. Germline values: CDR1 GTSNPN, CDR2 SVGIG (reference sequence). The CDR3 DNA is TGTGCCTCCCGGGACTTCGGGGAGACCCAGTACTTC. It is translated as CASRDFGETQYF.